The present T cell receptor (beta chain) was sequenced within a study of blood T cell dynamics during melanoma immunotherapy. Study-level background: Metastatic melanoma patients received first-line pembrolizumab or nivolumab plus ipilimumab. Whole-study findings and limits: At W3, later disease-control patients showed bifurcated PBMC repertoire changes, unlike progressors.

Time point denoted: week 3, after first cycle of checkpoint inhibitor. DNA loading was fixed at 300 to 350 ng for all bulk PBMC samples. Clones were sequenced by immunoSEQ multiplex PCR, and TCRdb holds only the in-frame ones, with some missing. The sample lists about 28,000 clones, roughly 88% occurring once. Trimming cost V 4 bases and J 7 bases, with 11 bases left between them. CDR3 length equals 13 residues. Germline-derived CDR1 and CDR2 are GTSNPN and SVGIG (reference sequence). As concerns this clone: Its antigen remains unknown.

Material: blood, obtained from a patient treated with checkpoint blockade. The receptor's source is a human donor with melanoma. The chain has TRBV30 and TRBJ1-6; the D is unclear. The chain's CDR3 is CAWTPTRNSPLHF. In DNA, the CDR3 is TGTGCCTGGACCCCAACGAGGAATTCACCCCTCCACTTT.